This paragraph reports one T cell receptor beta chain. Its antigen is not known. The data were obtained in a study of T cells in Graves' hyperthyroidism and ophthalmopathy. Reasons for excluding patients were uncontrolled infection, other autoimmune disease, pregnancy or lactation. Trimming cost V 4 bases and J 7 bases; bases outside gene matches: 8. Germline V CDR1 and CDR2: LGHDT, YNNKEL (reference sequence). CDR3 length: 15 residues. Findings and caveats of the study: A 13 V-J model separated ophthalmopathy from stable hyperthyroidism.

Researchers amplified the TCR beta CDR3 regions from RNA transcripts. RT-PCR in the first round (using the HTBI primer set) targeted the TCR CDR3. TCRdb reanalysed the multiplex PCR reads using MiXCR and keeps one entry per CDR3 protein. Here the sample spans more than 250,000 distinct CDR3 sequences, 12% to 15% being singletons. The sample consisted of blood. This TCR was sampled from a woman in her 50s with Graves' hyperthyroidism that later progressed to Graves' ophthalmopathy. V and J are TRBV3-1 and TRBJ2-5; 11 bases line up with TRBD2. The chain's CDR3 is CASSLRLAGPGTQYF. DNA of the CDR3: TGTGCCAGCAGCCTTCGACTAGCGGGACCGGGGACCCAGTACTTC.